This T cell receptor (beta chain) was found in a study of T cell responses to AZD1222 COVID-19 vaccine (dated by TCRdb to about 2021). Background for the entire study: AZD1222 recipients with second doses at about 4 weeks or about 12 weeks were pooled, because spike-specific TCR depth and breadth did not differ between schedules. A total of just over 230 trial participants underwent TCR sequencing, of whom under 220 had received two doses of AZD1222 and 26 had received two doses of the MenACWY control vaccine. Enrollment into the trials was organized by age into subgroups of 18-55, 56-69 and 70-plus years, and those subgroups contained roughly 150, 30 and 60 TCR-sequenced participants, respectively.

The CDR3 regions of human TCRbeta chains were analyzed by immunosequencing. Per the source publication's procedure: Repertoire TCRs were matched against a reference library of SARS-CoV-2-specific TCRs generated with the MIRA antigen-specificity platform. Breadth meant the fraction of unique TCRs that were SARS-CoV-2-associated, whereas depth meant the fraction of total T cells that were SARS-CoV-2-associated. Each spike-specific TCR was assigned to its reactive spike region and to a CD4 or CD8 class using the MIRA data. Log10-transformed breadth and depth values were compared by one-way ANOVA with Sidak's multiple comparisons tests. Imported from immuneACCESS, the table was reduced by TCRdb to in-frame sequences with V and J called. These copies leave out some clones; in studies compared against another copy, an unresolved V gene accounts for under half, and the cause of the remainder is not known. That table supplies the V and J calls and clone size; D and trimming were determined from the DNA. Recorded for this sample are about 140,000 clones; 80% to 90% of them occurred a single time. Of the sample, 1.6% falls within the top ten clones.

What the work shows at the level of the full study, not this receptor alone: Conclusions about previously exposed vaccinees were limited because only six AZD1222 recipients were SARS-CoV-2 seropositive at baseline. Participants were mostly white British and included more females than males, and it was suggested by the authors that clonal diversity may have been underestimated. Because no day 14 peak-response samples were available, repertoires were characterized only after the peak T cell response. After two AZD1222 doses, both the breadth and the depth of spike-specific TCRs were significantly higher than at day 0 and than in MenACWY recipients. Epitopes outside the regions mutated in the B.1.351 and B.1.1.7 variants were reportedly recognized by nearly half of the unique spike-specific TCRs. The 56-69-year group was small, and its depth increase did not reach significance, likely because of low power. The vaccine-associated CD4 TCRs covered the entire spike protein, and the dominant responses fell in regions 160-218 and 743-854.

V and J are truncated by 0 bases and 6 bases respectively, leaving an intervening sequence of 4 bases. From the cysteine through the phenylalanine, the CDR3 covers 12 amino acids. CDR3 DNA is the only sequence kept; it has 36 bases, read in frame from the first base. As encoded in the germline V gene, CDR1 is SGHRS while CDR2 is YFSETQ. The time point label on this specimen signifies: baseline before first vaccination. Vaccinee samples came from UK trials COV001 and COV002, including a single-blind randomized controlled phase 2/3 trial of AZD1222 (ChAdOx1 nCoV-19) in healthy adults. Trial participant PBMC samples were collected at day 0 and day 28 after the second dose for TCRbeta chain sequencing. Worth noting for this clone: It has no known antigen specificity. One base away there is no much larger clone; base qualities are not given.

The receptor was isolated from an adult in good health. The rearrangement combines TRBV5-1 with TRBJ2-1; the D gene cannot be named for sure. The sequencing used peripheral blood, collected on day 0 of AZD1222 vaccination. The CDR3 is CASSLVSNEQFF. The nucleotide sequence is TGCGCCAGCAGCTTGGTGAGCAATGAGCAGTTCTTC.